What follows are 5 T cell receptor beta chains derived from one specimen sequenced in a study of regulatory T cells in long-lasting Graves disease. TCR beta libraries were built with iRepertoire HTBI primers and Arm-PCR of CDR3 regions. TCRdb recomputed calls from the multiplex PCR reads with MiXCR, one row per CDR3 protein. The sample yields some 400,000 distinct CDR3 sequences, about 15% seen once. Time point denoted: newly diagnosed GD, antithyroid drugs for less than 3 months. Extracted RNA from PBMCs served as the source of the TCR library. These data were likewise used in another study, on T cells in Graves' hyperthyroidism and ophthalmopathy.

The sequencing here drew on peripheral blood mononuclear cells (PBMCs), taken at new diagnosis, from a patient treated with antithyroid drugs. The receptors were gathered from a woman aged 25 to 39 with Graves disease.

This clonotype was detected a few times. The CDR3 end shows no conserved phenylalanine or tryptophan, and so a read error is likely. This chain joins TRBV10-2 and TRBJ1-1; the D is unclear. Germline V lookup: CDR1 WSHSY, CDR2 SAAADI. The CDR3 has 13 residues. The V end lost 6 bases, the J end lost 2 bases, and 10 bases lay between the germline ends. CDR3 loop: CASSLKGNTEAFV. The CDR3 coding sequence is TGCGCCAGCAGCTTGAAGGGTAACACTGAAGCTTTCGTT.

CDR3 protein: CASSTSGPSYEQYF. CDR3 in DNA: TGTGCCAGCAGTACTAGCGGCCCCTCCTACGAGCAGTACTTC. V usage is TRBV6-2 or TRBV6-3 and J usage is TRBJ2-7; 8 nucleotides line up with TRBD2. With 5 bases clipped from V and 0 bases from J, the junction kept 3 bases outside the gene matches. The CDR3 runs 14 residues. Germline values: CDR1 MNHEY, CDR2 SVGEGT.

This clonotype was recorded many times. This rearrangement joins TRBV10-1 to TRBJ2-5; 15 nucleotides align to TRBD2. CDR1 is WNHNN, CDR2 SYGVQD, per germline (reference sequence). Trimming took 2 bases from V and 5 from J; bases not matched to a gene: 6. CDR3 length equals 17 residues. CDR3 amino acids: CASSERTSGRESETQYF. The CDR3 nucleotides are TGCGCCAGCAGTGAGAGGACTAGCGGGAGGGAAAGTGAGACCCAGTACTTC.

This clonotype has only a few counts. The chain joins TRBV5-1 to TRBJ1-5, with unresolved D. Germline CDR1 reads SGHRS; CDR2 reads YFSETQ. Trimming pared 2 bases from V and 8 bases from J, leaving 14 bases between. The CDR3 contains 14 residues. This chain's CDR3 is CASSFGRPGEPQHF. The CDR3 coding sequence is TGCGCCAGCAGCTTCGGCCGCCCCGGGGAGCCCCAGCATTTT.

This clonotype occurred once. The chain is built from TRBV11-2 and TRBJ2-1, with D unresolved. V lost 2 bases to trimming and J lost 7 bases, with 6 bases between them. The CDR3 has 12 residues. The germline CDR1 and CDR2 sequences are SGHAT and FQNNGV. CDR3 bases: TGTGCCAGCAGCTTAAGTTGGAATGAGCAGTTCTTC. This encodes CASSLSWNEQFF.